This T cell receptor beta chain was obtained from a study of shared clonotypes between healthy human individuals (dated by TCRdb to the early 2020s). About the full investigation: The cohort included three men and a couple of women between 18 and 49 years of age. For each donor, CD4 naive and CD4 memory were each given three plates, CD8 naive was given two plates, and CD8 memory was given one plate. To estimate repertoire size and how much clonotype sharing occurs between individuals, the study deeply sequenced the blood TCR repertoires of several healthy adults. To increase sequencing depth and limit assay-specific biases, TCR repertoire library preparation and sequencing were carried out by different laboratories using diverse techniques. Between about 0.85 and 9.5 billion PBMCs per donor were obtained by leukapheresis. General study outcomes and caveats: Based on pairwise subsampling, the degree of clonotype sharing among donors was expected to be affected by sequencing depth. Rarefaction of sorted-subset datasets indicated incomplete sequencing despite the large sequencing depth. Larger estimated clonotype richness was generally found for naive subsets than for memory subsets. When several donors were compared, the shared fraction of clonotypes was about 5.2% for naive CD4, about 4% for naive CD8, 2.3% for memory CD4, and 0.35% to 0.4% for memory CD8. Sampling was restricted to blood, and TCR repertoires in tissues likely differ from the TCR repertoires found in blood. The genetic and exposure-history diversity represented was limited by the small number of donors. Higher generation probabilities were observed for clonotypes shared by all four sorted-subset donors than for non-shared clonotypes.

Using the deep immunoSEQ assay, TCR CDR3 regions were amplified from genomic DNA by multiplex PCR. For each cell subset, the extracted genomic DNA was distributed evenly across all wells of several immunoSEQ 96-well plates, and each plate served as one replicate. For sorted subsets, approximately 200 ng of genomic DNA, equivalent to around 30,000 T cell genomes, went into each replicate PCR. Purified libraries were quantified with a Qubit 3.0 fluorometer, sized on a Bioanalyzer 2100, and re-quantified with the KAPA Library Quantification kit. Every immunoSEQ 96-well plate was sequenced on a separate single-read 150-cycle Illumina NextSeq 550 flow cell. In the authors' own workflow: Because the immunoSEQ output held only junctional sequences and lacked quality scores, the filtering could not match the filtering applied to full-length reads. Sequences were annotated with PyIR, a Python wrapper for IgBLAST v1.9, and V/J genes and CDR3 were assigned using IMGT germline references. Any read was removed if the V/J assignment was weak (E-value above 1e-6), the CDR3 was missing, or the read contained stop codons, out-of-frame junctions, or ambiguous translated residues. A V3J clonotype was defined by an identical inferred V gene, J gene, and CDR3 amino acid sequence. The percentage overlap between two repertoires was calculated by dividing the number of shared unique clonotypes by the size of the smaller repertoire. Richness of each repertoire was evaluated using RTK rarefaction, the Chao1 estimator, and Recon v2.1 estimates of unobserved clonotypes. Generation probabilities for all TCRbeta clonotypes obtained by the gDNA method from a handful of donors were computed using OLGA. Sourced from immuneACCESS, this table was stored by TCRdb with only in-frame sequences that have V and J called. A share of the clones is absent; for the studies checked, an unresolved V gene accounts for under half, and the remainder has no known explanation. Clone size and the V and J calls come from that table; the DNA yielded D and trimming. This sample has 850,000 to 1,200,000 clones in its table, and about 75% of those were observed once. Roughly 1.4% of the sample is held by the ten biggest clonotypes.

The CDR1 and CDR2 encoded by the germline V gene are LGHNT and FRNRAP. The trim is 0 bases for V and 5 bases for J, with a gap of 5 bases between the germline ends. The CDR3 starts with the cysteine, ends with the phenylalanine, and has 13 residues. CDR3 DNA is the only sequence kept; it has 39 bases, read in frame from the first base. Points on this clone: Which antigen it targets is not known. Per-base quality was not reported, and no clone a single base away is much larger than it.

The donors were healthy, HIV-negative adults with no recently reported acute infections or vaccinations. Every donor was a Caucasian adult residing in Nashville, Tennessee, USA. CD4+ T cells were enriched by magnetic negative selection; naive cells were then positively selected on CD45RA, and the negative fraction formed the memory subset. Blood was obtained by leukapheresis, after which PBMCs were separated by Ficoll-Histopaque density gradient centrifugation and cryopreserved in liquid nitrogen vapor phase. Analytical flow cytometry was used to check the purity and quantity of every magnetically sorted T cell population. From each sorted fraction, genomic DNA was isolated and quantified by UV absorbance on a Nanodrop 2000c.

The clonotype originates from a man between 18 and 35 years old in good health. The rearrangement joined TRBV12-5 to TRBJ2-4; the D gene is unclear. Sequences were obtained from memory CD4+ T cells sorted from blood. Taken with the paper, the label for cell subset or site translates to: CD45RA-negative fraction. The CDR3 reads CASGLVGQNIQYF. The DNA sequence is TGTGCTAGTGGTTTGGTCGGACAAAACATTCAGTACTTC.